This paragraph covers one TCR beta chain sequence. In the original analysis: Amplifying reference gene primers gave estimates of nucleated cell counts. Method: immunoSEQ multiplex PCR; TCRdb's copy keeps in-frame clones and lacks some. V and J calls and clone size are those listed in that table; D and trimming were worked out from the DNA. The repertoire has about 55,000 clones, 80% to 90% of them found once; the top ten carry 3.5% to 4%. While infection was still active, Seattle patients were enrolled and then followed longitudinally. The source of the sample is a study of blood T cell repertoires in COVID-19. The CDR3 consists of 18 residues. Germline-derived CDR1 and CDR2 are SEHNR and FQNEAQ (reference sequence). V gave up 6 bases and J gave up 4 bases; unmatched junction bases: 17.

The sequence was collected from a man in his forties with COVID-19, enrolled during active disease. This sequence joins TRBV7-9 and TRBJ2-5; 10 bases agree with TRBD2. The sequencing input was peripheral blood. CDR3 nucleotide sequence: TGTGCCAGCAGTGGCCCTAGCGGGGGTTTTGGGGTAGGAGAGACCCAGTACTTC. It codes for CASSGPSGGFGVGETQYF.